This T cell receptor (beta chain) came from a study of beta chain features in type 1 diabetes. This clone showed up just a few times. The junction had 7 bases not matched to a gene; V was cut back by 7 bases and J by 8 bases. Germline V gene data show CDR1 as SQVTM and CDR2 as ANQGSEA. CDR3 size: 12 residues. Sorted populations all had greater than 98% purity. All of the isolated RNA was reverse transcribed, so expressed TCRB transcripts were sequenced. Naive, central memory and regulatory T cell samples averaged roughly 3.8 million reads. The data were produced by immunoSEQ multiplex PCR, yet TCRdb's version contains in-frame clones alone and is incomplete. The data hold more than 350,000 clones, with roughly 11% observed a single time.

The clonotype comes from a woman aged 18-35 years in good health. The gene calls are TRBV29-1 and TRBJ1-4; 7 bases agree with TRBD1. Input material: naive CD4+ T cells from blood. Here the CDR3 reads CSAGGQDEKLFF. The CDR3 region has the DNA TGCAGCGCCGGAGGACAGGACGAAAAACTGTTTTTT. Together with reference TRBV29-1 and TRBJ1-4, the CDR3 gives the full variable domain: SAVISQKPSRDICQRGTSLTIQCQVDSQVTMMFWYRQQPGQSLTLIATANQGSEATYESGFVIDKFPISRPNLTFSTLTVSNMSPEDSSIYLCSAGGQDEKLFFGSGTQLSVL.